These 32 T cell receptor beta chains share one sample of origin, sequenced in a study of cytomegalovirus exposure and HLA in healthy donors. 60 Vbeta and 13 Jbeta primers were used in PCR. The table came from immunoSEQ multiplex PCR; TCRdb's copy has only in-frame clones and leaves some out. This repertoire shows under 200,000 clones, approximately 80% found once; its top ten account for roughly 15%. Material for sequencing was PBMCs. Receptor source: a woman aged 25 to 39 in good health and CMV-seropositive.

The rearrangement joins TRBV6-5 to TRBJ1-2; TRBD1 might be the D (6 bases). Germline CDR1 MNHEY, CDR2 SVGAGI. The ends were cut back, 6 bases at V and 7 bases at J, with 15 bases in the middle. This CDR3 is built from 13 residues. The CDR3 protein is CASSKGGRGGYTF. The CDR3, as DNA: TGTGCCAGCAGCAAGGGGGGGCGCGGTGGCTACACCTTC.

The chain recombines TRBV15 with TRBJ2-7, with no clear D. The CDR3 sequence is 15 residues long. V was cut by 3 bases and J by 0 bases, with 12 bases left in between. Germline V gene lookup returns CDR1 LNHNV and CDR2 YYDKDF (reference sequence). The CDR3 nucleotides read TGTGCCACCAGCAGGCAGCAGGTCAGCTCCTACGAGCAGTACTTC. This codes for CATSRQQVSSYEQYF.

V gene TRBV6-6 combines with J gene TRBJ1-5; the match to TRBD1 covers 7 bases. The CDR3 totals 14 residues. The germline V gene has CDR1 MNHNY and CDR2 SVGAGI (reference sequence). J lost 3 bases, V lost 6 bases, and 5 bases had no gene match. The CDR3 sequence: CASRAGQNNQPQHF. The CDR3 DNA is TGTGCCAGCAGGGCGGGACAGAACAATCAGCCCCAGCATTTT.

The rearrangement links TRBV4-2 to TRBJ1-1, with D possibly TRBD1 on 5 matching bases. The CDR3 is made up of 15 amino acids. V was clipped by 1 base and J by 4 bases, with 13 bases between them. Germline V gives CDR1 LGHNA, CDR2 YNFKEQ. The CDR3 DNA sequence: TGTGCCAGCAGCCAAGGATGGGGAGGGGTCACTGAAGCTTTCTTT. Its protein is CASSQGWGGVTEAFF.

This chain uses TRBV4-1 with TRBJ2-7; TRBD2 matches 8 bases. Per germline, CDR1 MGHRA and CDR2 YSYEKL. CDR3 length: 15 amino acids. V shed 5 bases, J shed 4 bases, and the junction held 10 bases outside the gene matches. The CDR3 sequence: CASSALRGRIYEQYF. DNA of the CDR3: TGCGCCAGCAGCGCCCTCCGCGGGAGGATTTACGAGCAGTACTTC.

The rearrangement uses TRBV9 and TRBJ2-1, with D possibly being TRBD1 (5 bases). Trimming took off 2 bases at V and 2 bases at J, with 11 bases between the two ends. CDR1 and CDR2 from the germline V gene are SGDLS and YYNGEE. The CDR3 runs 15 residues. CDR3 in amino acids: CASSVSGRTYNEQFF. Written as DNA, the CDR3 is TGTGCCAGCAGCGTTTCAGGGCGGACCTACAATGAGCAGTTCTTC.

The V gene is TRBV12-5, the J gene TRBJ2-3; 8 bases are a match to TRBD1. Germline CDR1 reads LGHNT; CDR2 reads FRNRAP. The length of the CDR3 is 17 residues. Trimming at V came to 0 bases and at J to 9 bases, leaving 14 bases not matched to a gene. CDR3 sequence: CASGLVPRTGSEDTQYF. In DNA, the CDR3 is TGTGCTAGTGGTTTGGTACCCAGGACAGGGTCTGAAGACACGCAGTATTTT. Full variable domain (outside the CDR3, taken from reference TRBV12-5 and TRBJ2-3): DARVTQTPRHKVTEMGQEVTMRCQPILGHNTVFWYRQTMMQGLELLAYFRNRAPLDDSGMPKDRFSAEMPDATLATLKIQPSEPRDSAVYFCASGLVPRTGSEDTQYFGPGTRLTVL.

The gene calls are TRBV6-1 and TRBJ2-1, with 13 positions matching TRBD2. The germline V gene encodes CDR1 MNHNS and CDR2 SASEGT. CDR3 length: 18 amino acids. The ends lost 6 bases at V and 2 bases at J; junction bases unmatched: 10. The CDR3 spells CASRELAGGPGAYNEQFF. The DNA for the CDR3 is TGTGCCAGCAGGGAACTAGCGGGAGGGCCGGGAGCCTACAATGAGCAGTTCTTC.

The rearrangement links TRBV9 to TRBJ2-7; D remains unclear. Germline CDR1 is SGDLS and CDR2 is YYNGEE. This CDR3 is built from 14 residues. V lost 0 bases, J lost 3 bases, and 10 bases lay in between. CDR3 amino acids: CASSVDGDGYEQYF. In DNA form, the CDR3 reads TGTGCCAGCAGCGTAGACGGAGACGGCTACGAGCAGTACTTC.

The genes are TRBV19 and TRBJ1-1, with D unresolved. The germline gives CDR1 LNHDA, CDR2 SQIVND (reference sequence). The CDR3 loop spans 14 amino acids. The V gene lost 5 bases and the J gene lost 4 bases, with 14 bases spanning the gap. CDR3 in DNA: TGTGCCAGTAGTCTGCGCCCGGAGCGCACTGAAGCTTTCTTT. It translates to CASSLRPERTEAFF.

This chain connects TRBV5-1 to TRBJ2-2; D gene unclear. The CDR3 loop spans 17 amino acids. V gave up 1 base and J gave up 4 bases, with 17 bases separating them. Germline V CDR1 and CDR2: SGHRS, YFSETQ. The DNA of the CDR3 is TGCGCCAGCAGCTTGATTCCGTTGCGGTCGGGCACCGGGGAGCTGTTTTTT. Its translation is CASSLIPLRSGTGELFF.

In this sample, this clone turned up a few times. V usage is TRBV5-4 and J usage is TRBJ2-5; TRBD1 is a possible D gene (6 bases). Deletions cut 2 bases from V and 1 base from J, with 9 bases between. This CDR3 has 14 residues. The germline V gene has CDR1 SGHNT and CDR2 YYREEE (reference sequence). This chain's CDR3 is CASSLQGPQETQYF. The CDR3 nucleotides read TGTGCCAGCAGCTTACAGGGCCCCCAAGAGACCCAGTACTTC.

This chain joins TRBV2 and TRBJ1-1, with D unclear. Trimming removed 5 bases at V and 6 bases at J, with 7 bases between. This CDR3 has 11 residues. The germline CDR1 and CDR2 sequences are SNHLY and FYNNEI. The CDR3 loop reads CASSMAPEAFF. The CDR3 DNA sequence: TGTGCCAGCAGTATGGCTCCTGAAGCTTTCTTT.

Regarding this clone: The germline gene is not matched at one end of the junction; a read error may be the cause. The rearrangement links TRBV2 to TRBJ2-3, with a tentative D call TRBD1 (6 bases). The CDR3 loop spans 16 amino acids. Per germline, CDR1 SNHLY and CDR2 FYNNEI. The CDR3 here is CASREEQGWDTDTQYF. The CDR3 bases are TGTGCCAGCAGAGAAGAACAGGGCTGGGACACAGATACGCAGTATTTT.

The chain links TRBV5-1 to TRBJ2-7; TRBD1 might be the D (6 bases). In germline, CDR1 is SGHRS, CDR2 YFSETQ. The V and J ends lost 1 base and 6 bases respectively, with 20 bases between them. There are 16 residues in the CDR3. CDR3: CASSLWDRDTSGEQYF. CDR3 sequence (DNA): TGCGCCAGCAGCTTGTGGGACCGGGACACCTCCGGCGAGCAGTACTTC.

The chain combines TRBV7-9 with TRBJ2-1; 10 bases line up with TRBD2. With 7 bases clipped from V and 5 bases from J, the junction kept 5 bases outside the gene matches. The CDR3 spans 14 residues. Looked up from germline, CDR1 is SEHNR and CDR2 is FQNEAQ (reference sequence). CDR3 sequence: CASKRTSGNNEQFF. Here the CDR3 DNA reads TGTGCCAGCAAACGGACTAGCGGTAACAATGAGCAGTTCTTC. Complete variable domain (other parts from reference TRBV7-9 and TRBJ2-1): DTGVSQNPRHKITKRGQNVTFRCDPISEHNRLYWYRQTLGQGPEFLTYFQNEAQLEKSRLLSDRFSAERPKGSFSTLEIQRTEQGDSAMYLCASKRTSGNNEQFFGPGTRLTVL.

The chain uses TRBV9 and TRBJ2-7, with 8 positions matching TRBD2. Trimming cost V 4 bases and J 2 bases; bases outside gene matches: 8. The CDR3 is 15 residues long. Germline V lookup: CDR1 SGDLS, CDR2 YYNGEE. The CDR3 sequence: CASSPGGRRTYEQYF. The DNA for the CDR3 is TGTGCCAGCAGCCCGGGGGGGAGGAGGACCTACGAGCAGTACTTC.

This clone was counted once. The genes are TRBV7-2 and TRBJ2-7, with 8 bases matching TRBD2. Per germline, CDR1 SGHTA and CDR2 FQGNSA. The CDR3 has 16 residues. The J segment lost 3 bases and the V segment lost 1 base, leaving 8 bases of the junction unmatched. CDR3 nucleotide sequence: TGTGCCAGCAGCTTAGTGTCCAGCGGGAGCCTCTACGAGCAGTACTTC. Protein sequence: CASSLVSSGSLYEQYF.

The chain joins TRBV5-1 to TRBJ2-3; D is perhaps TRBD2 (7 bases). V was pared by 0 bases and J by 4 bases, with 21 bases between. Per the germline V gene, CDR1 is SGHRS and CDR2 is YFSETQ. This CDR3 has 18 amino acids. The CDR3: CASSLEGFVGRGSDTQYF. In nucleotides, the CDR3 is TGCGCCAGCAGCTTGGAGGGGTTTGTGGGGAGGGGGTCAGATACGCAGTATTTT.

CDR3 sequence: CASSQPTRGNTIYF. The CDR3 DNA is TGCGCCAGCAGCCAACCTACTAGGGGAAACACCATATATTTT. V usage is TRBV4-1 and J usage is TRBJ1-3; D gene unclear. V was cut by 2 bases and J by 4 bases, with 9 bases left in between. Germline V gene data show CDR1 as MGHRA and CDR2 as YSYEKL. The CDR3 loop spans 14 amino acids.

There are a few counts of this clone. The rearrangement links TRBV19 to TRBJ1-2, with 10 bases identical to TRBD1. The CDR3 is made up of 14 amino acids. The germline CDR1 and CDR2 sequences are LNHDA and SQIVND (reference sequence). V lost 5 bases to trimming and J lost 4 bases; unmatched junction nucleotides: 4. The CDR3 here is CASSARDRGYGYTF. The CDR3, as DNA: TGTGCCAGTAGTGCGCGGGACAGGGGCTATGGCTACACCTTC.

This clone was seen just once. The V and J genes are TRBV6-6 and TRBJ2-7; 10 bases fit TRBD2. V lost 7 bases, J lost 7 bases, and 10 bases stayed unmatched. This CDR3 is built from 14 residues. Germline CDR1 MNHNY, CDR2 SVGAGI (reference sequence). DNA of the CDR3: TGTGCCAGCAAACCGGGACTAGCGTCGGTAGAGCAGTACTTC. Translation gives CASKPGLASVEQYF.

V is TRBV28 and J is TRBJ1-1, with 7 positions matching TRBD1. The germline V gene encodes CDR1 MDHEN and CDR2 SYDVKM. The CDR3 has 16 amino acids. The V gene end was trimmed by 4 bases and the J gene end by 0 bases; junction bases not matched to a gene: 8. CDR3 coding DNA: TGTGCCAGCAGTTCGGCGGGACAGAACATGAACACTGAAGCTTTCTTT. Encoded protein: CASSSAGQNMNTEAFF.

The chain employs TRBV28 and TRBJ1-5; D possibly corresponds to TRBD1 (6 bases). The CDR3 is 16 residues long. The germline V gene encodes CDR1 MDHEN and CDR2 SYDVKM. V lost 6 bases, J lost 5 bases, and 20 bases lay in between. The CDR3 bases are TGTGCCAGCAGCTCTTTGGGGCGAGGGGGGGATCAGCCCCAGCATTTT. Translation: CASSSLGRGGDQPQHF.

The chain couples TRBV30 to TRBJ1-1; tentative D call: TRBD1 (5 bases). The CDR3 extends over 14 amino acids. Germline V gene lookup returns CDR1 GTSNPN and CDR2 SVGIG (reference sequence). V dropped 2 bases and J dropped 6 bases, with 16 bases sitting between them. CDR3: CAWSPRDPGAEAFF. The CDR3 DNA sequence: TGTGCCTGGAGTCCCCGGGACCCGGGGGCTGAAGCTTTCTTT.

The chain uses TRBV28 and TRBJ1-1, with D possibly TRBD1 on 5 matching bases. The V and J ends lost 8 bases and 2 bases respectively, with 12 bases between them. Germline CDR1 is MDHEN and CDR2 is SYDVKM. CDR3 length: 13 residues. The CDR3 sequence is CASRGWSNTEAFF. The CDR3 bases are TGTGCCAGCCGGGGGTGGTCCAACACTGAAGCTTTCTTT.

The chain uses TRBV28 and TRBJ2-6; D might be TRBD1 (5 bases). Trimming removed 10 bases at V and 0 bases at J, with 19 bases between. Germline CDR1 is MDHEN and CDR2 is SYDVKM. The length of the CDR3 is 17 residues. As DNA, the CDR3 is TGTGCCACTCTAAGGGCAGGGCTGAGCTCTGGGGCCAACGTCCTGACTTTC. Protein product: CATLRAGLSSGANVLTF.

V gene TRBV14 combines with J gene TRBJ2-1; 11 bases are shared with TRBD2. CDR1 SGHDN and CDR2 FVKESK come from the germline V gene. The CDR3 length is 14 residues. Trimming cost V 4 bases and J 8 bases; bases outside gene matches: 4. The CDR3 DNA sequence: TGTGCCAGCAGCCCCCTAGCGGGAGGTGATGAGCAGTTCTTC. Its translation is CASSPLAGGDEQFF.

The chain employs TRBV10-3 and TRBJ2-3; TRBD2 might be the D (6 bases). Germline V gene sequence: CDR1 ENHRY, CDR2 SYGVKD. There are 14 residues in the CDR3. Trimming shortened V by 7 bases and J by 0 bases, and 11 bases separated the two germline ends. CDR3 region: CAIMPAGSTDTQYF. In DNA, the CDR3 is TGTGCCATCATGCCAGCGGGTAGCACAGATACGCAGTATTTT.

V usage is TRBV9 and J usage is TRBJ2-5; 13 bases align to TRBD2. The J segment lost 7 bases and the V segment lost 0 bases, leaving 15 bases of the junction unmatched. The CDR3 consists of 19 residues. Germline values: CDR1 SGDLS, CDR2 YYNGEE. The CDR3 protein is CASSVGGGGLAGLSGTQYF. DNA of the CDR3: TGTGCCAGCAGCGTAGGAGGAGGGGGACTAGCGGGGTTGTCGGGGACCCAGTACTTC.

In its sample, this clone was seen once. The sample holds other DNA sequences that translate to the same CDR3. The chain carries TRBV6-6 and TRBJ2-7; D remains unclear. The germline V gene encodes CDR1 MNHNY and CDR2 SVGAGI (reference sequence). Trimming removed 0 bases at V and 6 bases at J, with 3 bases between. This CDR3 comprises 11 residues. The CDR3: CASSYSSEQYF. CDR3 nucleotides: TGTGCCAGCAGTTACTCGAGCGAGCAGTACTTC.

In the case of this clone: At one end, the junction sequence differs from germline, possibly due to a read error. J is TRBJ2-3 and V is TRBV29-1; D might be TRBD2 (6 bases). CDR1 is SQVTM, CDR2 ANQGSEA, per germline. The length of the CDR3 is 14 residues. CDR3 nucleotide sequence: TGCAGCGTCGTCAGGGAGGATCAGGGAGATGCGCAGTATTTT. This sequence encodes CSVVREDQGDAQYF.